The clone carrying this T cell receptor (beta chain) was found a few times. MiXCR, run by TCRdb on the RT-PCR reads, gives a single entry per CDR3 protein. The sample has some 500,000 distinct CDR3 sequences, 25% seen once. These data are taken from a study of response to subunit inactivated influenza vaccine. Germline V CDR1 and CDR2: MNHEY, SVGAGI. The CDR3 is made up of 15 amino acids. The germline V and J ends were trimmed by 2 bases and 1 base, with 12 bases remaining between them. The receptor's source is a man aged 45 to 65 who received an inactivated influenza vaccine. Sequenced material: CD4+ T cells sorted from PBMCs, taken about 5 days after vaccination. The chain is built from TRBV6-5 and TRBJ2-7; tentatively, D is TRBD1 or TRBD2 (6 bases each). CDR3 residues: CASSYGRGGSYEQYF. CDR3 sequence (DNA): TGTGCCAGCAGTTACGGCAGGGGAGGATCCTACGAGCAGTACTTC.